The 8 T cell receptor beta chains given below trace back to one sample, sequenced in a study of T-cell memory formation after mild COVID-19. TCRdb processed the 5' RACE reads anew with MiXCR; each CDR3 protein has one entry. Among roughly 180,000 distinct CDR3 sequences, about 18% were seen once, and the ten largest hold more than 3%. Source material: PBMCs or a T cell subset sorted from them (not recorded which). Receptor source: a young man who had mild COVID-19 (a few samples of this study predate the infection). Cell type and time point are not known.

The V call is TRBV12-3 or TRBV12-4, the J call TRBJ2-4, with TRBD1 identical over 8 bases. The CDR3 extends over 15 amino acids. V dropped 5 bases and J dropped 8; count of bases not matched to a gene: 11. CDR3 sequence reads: CASSPTGQGGHIQYF. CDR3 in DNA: TGTGCCAGCAGTCCCACAGGACAGGGTGGGCACATTCAGTACTTC.

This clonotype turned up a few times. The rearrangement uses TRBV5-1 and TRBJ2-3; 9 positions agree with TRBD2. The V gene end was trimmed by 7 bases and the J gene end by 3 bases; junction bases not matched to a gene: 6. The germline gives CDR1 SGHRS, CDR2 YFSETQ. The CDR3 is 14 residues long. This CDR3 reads CASGLAGPTDTQYF. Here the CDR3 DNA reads TGCGCCAGCGGGCTAGCGGGGCCAACAGATACGCAGTATTTT.

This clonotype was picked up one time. The CDR3 here is CASSRTGDGDTEAFF. The CDR3 DNA is TGCGCCAGCAGCCGGACAGGGGATGGGGACACTGAAGCTTTCTTT. The chain employs TRBV5-1 and TRBJ1-1; 9 positions agree with TRBD1. CDR1 and CDR2 (germline): SGHRS, YFSETQ. There are 15 residues in the CDR3. Trimming removed 4 bases from V and 3 bases from J; junction bases left unmatched: 7.

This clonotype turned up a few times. CDR3 sequence reads: CASSQDGRETQYF. The CDR3 DNA reads as TGTGCCAGCAGCCAAGACGGACGGGAGACCCAGTACTTC. This chain joins TRBV4-2 and TRBJ2-5, with unresolved D. The length of the CDR3 is 13 residues. The V and J ends lost 0 bases and 5 bases respectively, with 7 bases between them. Germline CDR1 reads LGHNA; CDR2 reads YNFKEQ.

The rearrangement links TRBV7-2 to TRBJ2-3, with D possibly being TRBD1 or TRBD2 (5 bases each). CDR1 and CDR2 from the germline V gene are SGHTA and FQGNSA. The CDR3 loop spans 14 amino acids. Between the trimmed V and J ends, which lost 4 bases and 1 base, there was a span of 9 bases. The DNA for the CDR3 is TGTGCCAGCAGCTGGGGACCCGGCACAGATACGCAGTATTTT. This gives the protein CASSWGPGTDTQYF.

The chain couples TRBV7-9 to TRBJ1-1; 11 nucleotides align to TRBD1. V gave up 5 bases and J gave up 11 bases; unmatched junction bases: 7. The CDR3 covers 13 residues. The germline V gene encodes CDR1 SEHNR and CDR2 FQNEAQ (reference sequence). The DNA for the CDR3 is TGTGCCAGCAGCCCTGGGACAGGGGGACCGGCTTTCTTT. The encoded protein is CASSPGTGGPAFF.

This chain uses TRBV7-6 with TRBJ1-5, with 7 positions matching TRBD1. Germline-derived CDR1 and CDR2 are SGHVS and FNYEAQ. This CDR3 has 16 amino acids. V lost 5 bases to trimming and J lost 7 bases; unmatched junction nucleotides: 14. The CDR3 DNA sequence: TGTGCCAGCAGCCCGGGGGGAGGGGGCGGTCACCAGCCCCAGCATTTT. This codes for CASSPGGGGGHQPQHF.

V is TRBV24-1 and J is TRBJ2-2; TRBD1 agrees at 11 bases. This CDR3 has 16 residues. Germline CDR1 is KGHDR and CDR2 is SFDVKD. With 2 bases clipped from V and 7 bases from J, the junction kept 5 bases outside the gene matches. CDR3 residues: CATSDSGTGGSGELFF. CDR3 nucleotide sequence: TGTGCCACCAGTGATTCCGGGACAGGGGGTAGCGGGGAGCTGTTTTTT.